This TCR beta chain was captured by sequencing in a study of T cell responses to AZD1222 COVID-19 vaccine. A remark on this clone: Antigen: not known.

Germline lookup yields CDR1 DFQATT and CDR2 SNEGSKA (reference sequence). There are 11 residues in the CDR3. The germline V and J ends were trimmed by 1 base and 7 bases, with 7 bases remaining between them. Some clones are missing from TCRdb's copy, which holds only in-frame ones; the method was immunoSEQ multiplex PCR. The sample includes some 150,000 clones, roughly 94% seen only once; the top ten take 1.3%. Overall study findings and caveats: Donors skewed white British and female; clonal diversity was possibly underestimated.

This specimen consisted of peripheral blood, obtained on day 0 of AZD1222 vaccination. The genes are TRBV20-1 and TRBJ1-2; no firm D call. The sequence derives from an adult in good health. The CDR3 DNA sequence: TGCAGTGCTAGAGCCGGGTTTGGCTACACCTTC. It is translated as CSARAGFGYTF.